This entry concerns a single T cell receptor beta chain. Its antigen is still unknown. This sample stems from a study of beta chain features in type 1 diabetes. Study-level findings and limits: Within each of all four CD4+ subsets, Type 1 diabetes patients had TCRB CDR3s that were moderately but significantly shorter.

The investigators reverse transcribed all of the isolated RNA, so they sequenced expressed TCRB transcripts. The method was immunoSEQ multiplex PCR; TCRdb's version includes in-frame clones alone and lacks a portion of them. The sample lists 600,000 or so clones, roughly 12% occurring once. The germline gives CDR1 GTSNPN, CDR2 SVGIG (reference sequence). The CDR3 consists of 16 residues. The ends lost 6 bases at V and 3 bases at J; junction bases unmatched: 15. This clonotype was obtained from a man aged 30-40 years with type 1 diabetes. The specimen was naive CD4+ T cells from blood. The genes are TRBV30 and TRBJ1-2, with 8 bases identical to TRBD1. The CDR3 nucleotides read TGTGCCTGTTGGACCAGGGGGCGACAGAAAGACTATGGCTACACCTTC. Protein: CACWTRGRQKDYGYTF. Full variable domain (missing parts from reference TRBV30 and TRBJ1-2): SQTIHQWPATLVQPVGSPLSLECTVEGTSNPNLYWYRQAAGRGLQLLFYSVGIGQISSEVPQNLSASRPQDRQFILSSKKLLLSDSGFYLCACWTRGRQKDYGYTFGSGTRLTVV.